Below, one T cell receptor (beta chain) is given with its context. Its target is not known. This sample was taken from a study of OX40 agonist ivuxolimab in advanced cancers. Across the whole study: With a range of about 23 to 90, age averaged approximately 60 years, and 75% to 90% were male. Two patients with cutaneous melanoma and one with hepatocellular carcinoma, three in total, showed partial responses. Study findings and constraints: On average, CD8+ T cells had more expanded clones than CD4+.

The germline V gene encodes CDR1 GTSNPN and CDR2 SVGIG (reference sequence). This CDR3 has 13 residues. Trimming took off 4 bases at V and 4 bases at J, with 13 bases between the two ends. Using immunoSEQ multiplex PCR, the repertoire was profiled, and TCRdb retains in-frame clones only, with some absent. Of tens of thousands of clones in the sample, 70% to 90% were seen once. Sampled blood was obtained at baseline, cycle 4 day 1, and cycle 7 day 1. The sample here was CD4+ or CD8+ T cells sorted from blood, taken in a trial of the OX40 agonist ivuxolimab. V usage is TRBV30 and J usage is TRBJ2-5; D perhaps matches TRBD2 (5 bases). This clonotype was sampled from an adult with an advanced solid tumor such as melanoma, head and neck, liver or kidney cancer. The CDR3 region has the DNA TGTGCCTGGATTCGGGGATCCGGAGAGACCCAGTACTTC. Its translation: CAWIRGSGETQYF.